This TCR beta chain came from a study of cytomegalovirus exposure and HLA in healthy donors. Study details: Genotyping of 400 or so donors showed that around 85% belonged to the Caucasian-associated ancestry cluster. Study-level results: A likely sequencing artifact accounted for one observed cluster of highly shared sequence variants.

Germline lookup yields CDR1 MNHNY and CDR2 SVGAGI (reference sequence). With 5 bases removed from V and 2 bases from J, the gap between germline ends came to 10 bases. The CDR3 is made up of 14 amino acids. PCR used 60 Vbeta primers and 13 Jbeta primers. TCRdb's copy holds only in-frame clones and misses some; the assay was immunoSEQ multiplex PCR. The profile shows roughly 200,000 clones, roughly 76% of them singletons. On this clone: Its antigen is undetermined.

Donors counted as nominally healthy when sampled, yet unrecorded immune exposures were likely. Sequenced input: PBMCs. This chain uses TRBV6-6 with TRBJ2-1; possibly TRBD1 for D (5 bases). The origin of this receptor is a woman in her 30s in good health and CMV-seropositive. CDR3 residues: CASSTLGAYNEQFF. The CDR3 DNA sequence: TGTGCCAGCAGTACTCTAGGGGCCTACAATGAGCAGTTCTTC.